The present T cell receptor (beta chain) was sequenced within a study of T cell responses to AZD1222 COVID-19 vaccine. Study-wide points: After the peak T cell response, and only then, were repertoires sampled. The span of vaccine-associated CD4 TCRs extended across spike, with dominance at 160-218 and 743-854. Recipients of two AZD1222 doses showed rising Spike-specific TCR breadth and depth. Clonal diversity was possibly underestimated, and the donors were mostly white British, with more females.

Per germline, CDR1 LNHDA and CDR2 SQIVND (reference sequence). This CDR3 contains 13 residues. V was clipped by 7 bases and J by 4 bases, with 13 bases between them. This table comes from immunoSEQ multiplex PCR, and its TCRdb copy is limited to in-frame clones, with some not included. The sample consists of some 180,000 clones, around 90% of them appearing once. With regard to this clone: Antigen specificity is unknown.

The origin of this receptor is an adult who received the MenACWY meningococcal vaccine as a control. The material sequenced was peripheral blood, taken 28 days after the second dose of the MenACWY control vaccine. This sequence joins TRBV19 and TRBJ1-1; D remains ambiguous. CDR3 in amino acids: CASTKFRGTEAFF. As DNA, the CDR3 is TGTGCCAGTACTAAATTCCGAGGCACTGAAGCTTTCTTT.